Each of the 4 T cell receptor beta chains below was sequenced from the same sample in a study of identical twins. Each CDR3 protein gets one entry after TCRdb re-called the 5' RACE reads with MiXCR. The table records under 300,000 distinct CDR3 sequences, around 15% of them present only once. Sequencing used memory (CD45RO+) T cells sorted from blood. These receptors were obtained from a woman under 30 in good health.

The gene calls are TRBV27 and TRBJ2-7; a weak D match, TRBD1 (6 bases). CDR1 MNHEY and CDR2 SMNVEV come from the germline V gene (reference sequence). The CDR3 has 14 residues. Trimming pared 7 bases from V and 6 bases from J, leaving 19 bases between. CDR3 DNA: TGTGCCAGCAAGATTACCTCCGGGACAACCGAGCAGTACTTC. Translation gives CASKITSGTTEQYF.

The V and J genes are TRBV6-1 and TRBJ1-1; tentatively, D is TRBD1 (5 bases). V lost 7 bases, J lost 4 bases, and 13 bases lay in between. The V gene's germline CDR1 is MNHNS and CDR2 SASEGT. The CDR3 spans 13 residues. CDR3 in amino acids: CASTRGDGTEAFF. CDR3 in DNA: TGTGCCAGCACTAGGGGCGACGGCACTGAAGCTTTCTTT.

The genes are TRBV20-1 and TRBJ2-7, with D unclear. The CDR3 length is 12 residues. The V gene lost 4 bases and the J gene lost 2 bases, with 9 bases spanning the gap. Per the germline V gene, CDR1 is DFQATT and CDR2 is SNEGSKA (reference sequence). DNA for the CDR3: TGCAGTGCTAAAAGGAATCCCTACGAGCAGTACTTC. Amino acids: CSAKRNPYEQYF.

This clonotype appeared a few times. The rearrangement links TRBV10-2 to TRBJ1-2, with D uncertain. Germline CDR1 is WSHSY and CDR2 is SAAADI. CDR3 length: 14 residues. Trimming stripped 7 bases from V and 3 bases from J, with 15 bases between. The CDR3, as DNA: TGCGCCAGCACCGATACCGGATCCTACTATGGCTACACCTTC. Translation gives CASTDTGSYYGYTF.